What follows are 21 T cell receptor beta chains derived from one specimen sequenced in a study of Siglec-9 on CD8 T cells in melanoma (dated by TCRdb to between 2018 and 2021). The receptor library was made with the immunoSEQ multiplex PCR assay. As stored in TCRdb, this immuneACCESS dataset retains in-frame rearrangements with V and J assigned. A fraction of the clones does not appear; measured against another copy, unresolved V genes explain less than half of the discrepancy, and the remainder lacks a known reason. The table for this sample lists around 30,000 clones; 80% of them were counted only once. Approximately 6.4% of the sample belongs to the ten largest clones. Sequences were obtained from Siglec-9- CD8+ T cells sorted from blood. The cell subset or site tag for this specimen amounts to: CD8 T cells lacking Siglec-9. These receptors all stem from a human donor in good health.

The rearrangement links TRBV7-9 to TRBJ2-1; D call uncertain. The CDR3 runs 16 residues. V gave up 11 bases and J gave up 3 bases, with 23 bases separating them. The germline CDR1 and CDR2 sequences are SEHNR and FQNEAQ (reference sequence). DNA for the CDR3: TGTGCCCAGCACCCTGCCGATCCCCAGGTCTACAATGAGCAGTTCTTC. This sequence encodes CAQHPADPQVYNEQFF.

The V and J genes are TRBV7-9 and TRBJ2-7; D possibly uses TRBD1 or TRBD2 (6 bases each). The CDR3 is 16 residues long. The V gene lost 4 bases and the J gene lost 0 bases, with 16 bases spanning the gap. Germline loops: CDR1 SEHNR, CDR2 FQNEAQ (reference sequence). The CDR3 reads CASSSNREDPSYEQYF. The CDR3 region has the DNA TGTGCCAGCAGCTCCAACAGGGAGGACCCCTCCTACGAGCAGTACTTC.

The CDR3 loop is CASSVSQGGGNTIYF. The CDR3 coding sequence is TGTGCCAGCAGCGTATCACAGGGAGGTGGAAACACCATATATTTT. V usage is TRBV9 and J usage is TRBJ1-3; D might be TRBD1 (6 bases). There are 15 residues in the CDR3. Germline V CDR1 and CDR2: SGDLS, YYNGEE. Trimming took off 1 base at V and 3 bases at J, with 11 bases between the two ends. Together with reference TRBV9 and TRBJ1-3, the CDR3 gives the full variable domain: DSGVTQTPKHLITATGQRVTLRCSPRSGDLSVYWYQQSLDQGLQFLIQYYNGEERAKGNILERFSAQQFPDLHSELNLSSLELGDSALYFCASSVSQGGGNTIYFGEGSWLTVV.

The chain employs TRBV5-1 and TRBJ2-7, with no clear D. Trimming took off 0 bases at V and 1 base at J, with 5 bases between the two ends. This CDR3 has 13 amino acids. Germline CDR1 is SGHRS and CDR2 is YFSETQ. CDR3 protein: CASSLAVSYEQYF. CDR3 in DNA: TGCGCCAGCAGCTTGGCGGTTTCCTACGAGCAGTACTTC.

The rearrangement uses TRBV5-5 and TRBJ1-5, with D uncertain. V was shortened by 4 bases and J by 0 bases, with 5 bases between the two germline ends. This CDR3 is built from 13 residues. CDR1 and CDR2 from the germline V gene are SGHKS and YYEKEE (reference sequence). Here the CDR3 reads CASSHGSNQPQHF. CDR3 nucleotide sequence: TGTGCCAGCAGCCACGGTAGCAATCAGCCCCAGCATTTT.

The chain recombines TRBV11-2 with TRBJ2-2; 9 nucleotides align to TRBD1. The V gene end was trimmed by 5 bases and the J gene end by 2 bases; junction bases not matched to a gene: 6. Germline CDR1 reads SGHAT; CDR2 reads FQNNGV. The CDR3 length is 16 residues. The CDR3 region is CASSHWGQGNTGELFF. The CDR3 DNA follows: TGTGCCAGCAGCCATTGGGGACAGGGAAACACCGGGGAGCTGTTTTTT.

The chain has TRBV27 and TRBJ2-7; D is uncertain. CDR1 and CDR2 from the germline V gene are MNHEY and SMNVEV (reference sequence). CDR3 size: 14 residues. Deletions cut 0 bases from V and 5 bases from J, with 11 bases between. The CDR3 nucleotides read TGTGCCAGCAGTTTATCACCCACACACCACGAGCAGTACGTC. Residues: CASSLSPTHHEQYV.

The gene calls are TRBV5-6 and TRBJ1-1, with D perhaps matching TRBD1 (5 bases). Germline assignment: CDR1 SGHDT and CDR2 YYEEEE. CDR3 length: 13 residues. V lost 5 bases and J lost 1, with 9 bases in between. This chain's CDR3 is CASRSTGNTEAFF. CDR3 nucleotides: TGTGCCAGCAGATCAACAGGGAACACTGAAGCTTTCTTT.

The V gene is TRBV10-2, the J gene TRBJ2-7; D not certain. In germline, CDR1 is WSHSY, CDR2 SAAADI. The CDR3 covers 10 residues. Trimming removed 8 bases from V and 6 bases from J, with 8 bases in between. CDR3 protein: CASGMPEQYV. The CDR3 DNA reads TGCGCCAGCGGTATGCCCGAGCAGTACGTC.

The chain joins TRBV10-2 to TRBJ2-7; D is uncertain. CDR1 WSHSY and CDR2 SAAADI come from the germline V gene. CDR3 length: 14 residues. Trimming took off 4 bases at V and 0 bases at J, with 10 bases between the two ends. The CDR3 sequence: CASSGSSSSYEQYV. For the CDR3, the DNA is TGCGCCAGCAGTGGGAGTTCGTCCTCCTACGAGCAGTACGTC.

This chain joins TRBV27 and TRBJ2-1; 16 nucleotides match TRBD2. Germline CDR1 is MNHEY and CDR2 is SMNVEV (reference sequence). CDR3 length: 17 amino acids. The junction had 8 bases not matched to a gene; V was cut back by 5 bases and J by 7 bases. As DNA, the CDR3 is TGTGCCAGCAGTCAGGGACTAGCGGGGGGGCTGGGGAATGAGCAGTTCTTC. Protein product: CASSQGLAGGLGNEQFF.

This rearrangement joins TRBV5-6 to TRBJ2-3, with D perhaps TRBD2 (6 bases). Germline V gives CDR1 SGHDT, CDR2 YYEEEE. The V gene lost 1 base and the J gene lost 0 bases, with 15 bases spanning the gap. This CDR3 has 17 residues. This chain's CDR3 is CASSLRGGALSTDTQYF. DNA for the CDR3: TGTGCCAGCAGCTTGAGGGGCGGGGCTCTTAGCACAGATACGCAGTATTTT.

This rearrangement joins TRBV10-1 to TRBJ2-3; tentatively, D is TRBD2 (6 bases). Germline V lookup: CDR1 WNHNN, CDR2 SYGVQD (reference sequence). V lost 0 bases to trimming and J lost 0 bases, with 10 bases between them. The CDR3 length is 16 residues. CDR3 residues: CASSESRGLSTDTQYF. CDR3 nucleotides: TGCGCCAGCAGTGAGTCGCGGGGTCTTAGCACAGATACGCAGTATTTT.

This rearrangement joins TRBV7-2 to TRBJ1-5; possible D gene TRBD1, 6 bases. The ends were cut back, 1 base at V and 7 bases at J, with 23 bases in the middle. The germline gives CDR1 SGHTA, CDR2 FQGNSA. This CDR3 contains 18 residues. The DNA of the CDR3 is TGTGCCAGCAGCTTAGTATTCGGAACAGGGCACTTTGGGCAGCCCCAGCATTTT. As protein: CASSLVFGTGHFGQPQHF.

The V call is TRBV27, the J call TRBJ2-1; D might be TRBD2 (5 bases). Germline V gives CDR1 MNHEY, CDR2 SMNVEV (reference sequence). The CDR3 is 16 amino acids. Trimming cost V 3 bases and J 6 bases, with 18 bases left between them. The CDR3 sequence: CASSLMGVGGGNEQFF. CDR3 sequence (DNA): TGTGCCAGCAGTTTGATGGGTGTTGGAGGAGGCAATGAGCAGTTCTTC.

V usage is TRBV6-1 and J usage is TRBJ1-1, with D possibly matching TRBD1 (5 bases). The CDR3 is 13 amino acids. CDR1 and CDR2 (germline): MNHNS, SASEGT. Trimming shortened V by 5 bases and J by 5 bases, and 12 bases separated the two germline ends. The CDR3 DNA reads TGTGCCAGCAGTAACAGGCTTGATACTGAAGCTTTCTTT. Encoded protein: CASSNRLDTEAFF.

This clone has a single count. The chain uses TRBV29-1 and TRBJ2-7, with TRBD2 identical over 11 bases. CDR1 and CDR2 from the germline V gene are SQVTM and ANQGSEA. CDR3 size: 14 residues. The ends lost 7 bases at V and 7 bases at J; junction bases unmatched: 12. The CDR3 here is CSARASGGPGEQYF. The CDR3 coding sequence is TGCAGCGCCCGGGCTAGCGGGGGGCCGGGAGAGCAGTACTTC.

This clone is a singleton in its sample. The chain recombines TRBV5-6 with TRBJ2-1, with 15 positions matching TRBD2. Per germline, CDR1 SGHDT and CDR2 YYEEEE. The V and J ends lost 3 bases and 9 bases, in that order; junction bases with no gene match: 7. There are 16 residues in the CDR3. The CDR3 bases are TGTGCCAGCAGCTGGACTAGCGGGGGGGAGTGGTTTGAGCAGTTCTTC. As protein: CASSWTSGGEWFEQFF.

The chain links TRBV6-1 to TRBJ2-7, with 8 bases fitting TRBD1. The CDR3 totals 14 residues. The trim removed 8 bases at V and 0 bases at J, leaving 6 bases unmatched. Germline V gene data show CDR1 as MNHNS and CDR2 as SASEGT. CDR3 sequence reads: CASWAGQASYEQYF. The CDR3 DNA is TGTGCCAGCTGGGCGGGACAGGCCTCCTACGAGCAGTACTTC.

CDR3 sequence: CASSEYTGSYEQYV. As DNA, the CDR3 is TGCGCCAGCAGTGAATACACAGGGTCTTACGAGCAGTACGTC. The gene calls are TRBV10-2 and TRBJ2-7; D possibly corresponds to TRBD1 (6 bases). Germline V CDR1 and CDR2: WSHSY, SAAADI. The CDR3 length is 14 residues. V gave up 3 bases and J gave up 4 bases, with 13 bases separating them.

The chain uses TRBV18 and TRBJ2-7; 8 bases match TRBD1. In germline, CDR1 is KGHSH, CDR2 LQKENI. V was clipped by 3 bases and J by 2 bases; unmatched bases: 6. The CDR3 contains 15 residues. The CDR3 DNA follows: TGTGCCAGCTCACCTTCTAGACAGGGGCCCTACGAGCAGTACGTC. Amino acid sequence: CASSPSRQGPYEQYV.